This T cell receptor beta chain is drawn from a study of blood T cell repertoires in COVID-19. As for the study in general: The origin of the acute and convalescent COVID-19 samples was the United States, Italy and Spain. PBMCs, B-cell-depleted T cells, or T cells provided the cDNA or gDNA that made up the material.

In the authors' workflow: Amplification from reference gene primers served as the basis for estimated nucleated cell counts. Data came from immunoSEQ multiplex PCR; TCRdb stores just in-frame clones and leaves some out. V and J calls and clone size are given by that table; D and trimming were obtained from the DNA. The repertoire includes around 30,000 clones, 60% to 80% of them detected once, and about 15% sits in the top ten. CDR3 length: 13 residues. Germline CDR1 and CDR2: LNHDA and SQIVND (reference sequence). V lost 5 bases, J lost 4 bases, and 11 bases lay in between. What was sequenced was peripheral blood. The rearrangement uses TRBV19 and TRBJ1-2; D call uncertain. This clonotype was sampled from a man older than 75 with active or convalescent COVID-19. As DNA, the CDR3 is TGTGCCAGTAGTCCCCCCACAACCTATGGCTACACCTTC. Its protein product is CASSPPTTYGYTF.